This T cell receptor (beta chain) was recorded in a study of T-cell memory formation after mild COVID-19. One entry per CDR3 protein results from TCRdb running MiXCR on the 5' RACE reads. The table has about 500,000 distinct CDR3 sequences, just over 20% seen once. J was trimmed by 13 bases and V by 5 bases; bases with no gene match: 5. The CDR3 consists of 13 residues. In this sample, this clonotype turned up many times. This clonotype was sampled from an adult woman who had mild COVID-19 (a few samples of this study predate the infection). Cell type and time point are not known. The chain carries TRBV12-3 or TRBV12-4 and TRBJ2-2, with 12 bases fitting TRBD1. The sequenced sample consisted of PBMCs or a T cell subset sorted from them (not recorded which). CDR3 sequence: CASSPGTGGWLFF. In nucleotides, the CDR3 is TGTGCCAGCAGTCCGGGGACAGGGGGCTGGCTGTTTTTT.